This TCR beta chain was retrieved from a study of T cell repertoires in cytomegalovirus infection. The overall study: Indicated by public TCR beta signatures were CMV infection and matching HLA type.

This CDR3 comprises 13 residues. V was shortened by 1 base and J by 3 bases, with 7 bases between the two germline ends. CDR1 LGHNA and CDR2 YSLEER come from the germline V gene. Comments on this clonotype: Antigen specificity is unknown.

One entry per CDR3 protein results from TCRdb running MiXCR on the reads. The sample shows just under 500,000 distinct CDR3 sequences, roughly a third of them seen only once. The clonotype comes from a human donor in good health (CMV status not recorded). Some clones in this sample may be carry-over from other donors' samples. The rearrangement links TRBV4-3 to TRBJ2-7; the D is unclear. The sample here was cultured PBMCs, taken from culture after CMV antigen stimulation. CDR3 DNA: TGCGCCAGCAGCCAAGGTAGGAACTACGAGCAGTACTTC. As protein: CASSQGRNYEQYF.